Included here is one T cell receptor (beta chain) sequence, with context. Its specificity is unknown. Data came from immunoSEQ multiplex PCR; TCRdb stores just in-frame clones and leaves some out. The table includes tens of thousands of clones, about 91% detected once. This entry is derived from a study of T cell responses to AZD1222 COVID-19 vaccine. Germline V CDR1 and CDR2: SGDLS, YYNGEE. CDR3 size: 16 residues. V lost 1 base to trimming and J lost 6 bases; unmatched junction nucleotides: 9. Overall study results and limits: Clonal diversity was possibly underestimated; the donors were predominantly white British and more often female. Spike was spanned by vaccine-associated CD4 TCRs, which were dominant at 160-218 and 743-854. The breadth and depth of Spike-specific TCRs increased once two AZD1222 doses had been given. Baseline seropositivity characterized only six AZD1222 recipients.

This TCR came from an adult who received the AZD1222 COVID-19 vaccine. V usage is TRBV9 and J usage is TRBJ2-3, with TRBD2 matching over 9 bases. Sequencing used peripheral blood, obtained 28 days after the second AZD1222 dose. CDR3 in DNA: TGTGCCAGCAGCGTATCTGTTAGCGGGAGAGCCGATACGCAGTATTTT. Its translation: CASSVSVSGRADTQYF.